These 25 T cell receptor beta chains were sequenced from one sample in a study of T cells after yellow fever vaccination. TCRdb recomputed calls from the 5' RACE reads with MiXCR, one row per CDR3 protein. In the table there are 310,000 or so distinct CDR3 sequences, around 6.8% of which are singletons. This sample comprised PBMCs, obtained 35 to 50 days after the first yellow fever vaccination. The receptors originated from a man younger than 30 who received the YFV17D yellow fever vaccine.

The chain uses TRBV11-2 and TRBJ1-2, with D possibly TRBD1 on 6 matching bases. V was shortened by 4 bases and J by 9 bases, with 12 bases between the two germline ends. The CDR3 loop spans 12 amino acids. The germline CDR1 and CDR2 sequences are SGHAT and FQNNGV. CDR3 region: CASSYDRRRYTF. CDR3 in DNA: TGTGCCAGCAGCTACGACAGGCGCCGCTACACCTTC.

This clonotype was seen a few times. The V and J genes are TRBV7-2 and TRBJ2-1; 11 bases match TRBD1. The V gene end was trimmed by 4 bases and the J gene end by 9 bases; junction bases not matched to a gene: 8. The CDR3 spans 15 residues. Germline V gene lookup returns CDR1 SGHTA and CDR2 FQGNSA. Here the CDR3 DNA reads TGTGCCAGCAGCTCCCGGACAGGGGGCTTGGGTGAGCAGTTCTTC. This codes for CASSSRTGGLGEQFF.

This clonotype was counted only a few times. This chain links TRBV5-1 with TRBJ2-5; possible D gene TRBD1, 5 bases. CDR1 and CDR2 from the germline V gene are SGHRS and YFSETQ. Between the trimmed V and J ends, which lost 3 bases and 2 bases, there was a span of 17 bases. The CDR3 extends over 16 amino acids. Written as DNA, the CDR3 is TGCGCCAGCAGCTGGGGCCCTAGGCTGGATCAAGAGACCCAGTACTTC. It encodes CASSWGPRLDQETQYF.

This clonotype was seen only a few times. The V and J genes are TRBV20-1 and TRBJ2-3, with D perhaps being TRBD1 or TRBD2 (7 bases each). The CDR3 runs 15 residues. CDR1 and CDR2 (germline): DFQATT, SNEGSKA (reference sequence). V lost 3 bases to trimming and J lost 4 bases, with 17 bases between them. As DNA, the CDR3 is TGCAGTGCTAGCTACGACAGGGAGGGCCCAGATACGCAGTATTTT. This sequence encodes CSASYDREGPDTQYF.

This clonotype was detected ten times or more. This rearrangement joins TRBV7-3 to TRBJ2-3; 8 bases map to TRBD1. The CDR3 totals 15 residues. After removal of 4 bases from V and 1 base from J, the junction contained 4 bases not matched to a gene. Germline assignment: CDR1 SGHTA and CDR2 FQGTGA. CDR3 nucleotides: TGTGCCAGCAGCTCTCAGGGGGCTCGCACAGATACGCAGTATTTT. Translating it yields CASSSQGARTDTQYF.

This clonotype was found many times. The chain links TRBV12-3 or TRBV12-4 to TRBJ2-3, with 13 positions matching TRBD2. The CDR3 loop spans 14 amino acids. V shed 6 bases and J 6 bases; nucleotides not matched to a gene: 3. In nucleotides, the CDR3 is TGTGCCAGCAGACTAGCGGGGGGGCCGGATACGCAGTATTTT. This sequence encodes CASRLAGGPDTQYF.

This clonotype was seen a few times. This chain uses TRBV9 with TRBJ1-2, with D unresolved. Trimming removed 4 bases from V and 4 bases from J, with 11 bases in between. The CDR3 sequence is 13 residues long. Germline V gene data show CDR1 as SGDLS and CDR2 as YYNGEE. In DNA, the CDR3 is TGTGCCAGCAGCCCCGAGTACGGCTATGGCTACACCTTC. Translation gives CASSPEYGYGYTF.

The chain links TRBV5-8 to TRBJ2-5, with TRBD1 matching 7 bases. After removal of 0 bases from V and 3 bases from J, the junction contained 5 bases not matched to a gene. The CDR3 loop spans 15 amino acids. CDR1 and CDR2 (germline): SGHTS, YDEGEE. The CDR3 nucleotides read TGTGCCAGCAGCTTGGGGGGACAGTGGGAAGAGACCCAGTACTTC. It yields the protein CASSLGGQWEETQYF.

This sequence joins TRBV12-3 or TRBV12-4 and TRBJ2-1; D might be TRBD1 or TRBD2, each matching 5 bases. The ends were cut back, 6 bases at V and 7 bases at J, with 19 bases in the middle. This CDR3 comprises 15 residues. CDR3 sequence: CASRTFRGPGNEQFF. DNA of the CDR3: TGTGCCAGCAGGACCTTCCGGGGACCTGGGAATGAGCAGTTCTTC.

This clonotype appeared a few times. This sequence joins TRBV7-2 and TRBJ1-5; D is perhaps TRBD1 (5 bases). Germline V lookup: CDR1 SGHTA, CDR2 FQGNSA. V dropped 3 bases and J dropped 3 bases, with 15 bases sitting between them. The CDR3 totals 16 residues. The CDR3 region has the DNA TGTGCCAGCAGCTTTCAATCAGGGTCGGCCAATCAGCCCCAGCATTTT. It encodes CASSFQSGSANQPQHF.

The chain employs TRBV7-9 and TRBJ2-2, with 7 positions matching TRBD1. With V trimmed by 5 bases and J by 3 bases, 6 bases remained unmatched. CDR3 length equals 15 residues. Per the germline V gene, CDR1 is SEHNR and CDR2 is FQNEAQ (reference sequence). The chain's CDR3 is CASSGTGDHTGELFF. The CDR3 nucleotides read TGTGCCAGCAGCGGTACAGGGGACCACACCGGGGAGCTGTTTTTT.

This clonotype was seen many times. The chain has TRBV7-6 and TRBJ2-3; D could derive from TRBD1 or TRBD2 (6 bases each). The CDR3 sequence is 15 residues long. The germline V and J ends were trimmed by 1 base and 6 bases, with 14 bases remaining between them. Germline-derived CDR1 and CDR2 are SGHVS and FNYEAQ. Here the CDR3 reads CASSLDVRGEDTQYF. CDR3 in DNA: TGTGCCAGCAGCTTAGACGTTAGGGGGGAGGATACGCAGTATTTT.

The sample holds many counts of this clonotype. The rearrangement joins TRBV7-2 to TRBJ1-3, with TRBD1 matching over 7 bases. This CDR3 is built from 16 residues. V dropped 5 bases and J dropped 0; count of bases not matched to a gene: 7. Germline V gene data show CDR1 as SGHTA and CDR2 as FQGNSA. The CDR3, as DNA: TGTGCCAGCAGCAGTGGGACAGTGAACTCTGGAAACACCATATATTTT. This translates into CASSSGTVNSGNTIYF.

The CDR3 coding sequence is TGTGCCAGCAGTCCCCCGAGGGCTCGTGGGGGGGAGACCCAGTACTTC. It encodes CASSPPRARGGETQYF. The genes are TRBV2 and TRBJ2-5; tentative D call: TRBD2 (6 bases). The germline gives CDR1 SNHLY, CDR2 FYNNEI. CDR3 length: 16 amino acids. With 5 bases removed from V and 5 bases from J, the gap between germline ends came to 21 bases.

The chain joins TRBV20-1 to TRBJ2-2; TRBD1 matches 7 bases. J lost 8 bases, V lost 4 bases, and 4 bases had no gene match. Germline V lookup: CDR1 DFQATT, CDR2 SNEGSKA (reference sequence). This CDR3 has 12 amino acids. The CDR3 DNA is TGCAGTGCTAAACAGGGGACAGGGGAGCTGTTTTTT. Residues: CSAKQGTGELFF.

This sequence joins TRBV20-1 and TRBJ2-1, with a possible D match to TRBD2 (6 bases). This CDR3 spans 14 amino acids. The V gene's germline CDR1 is DFQATT and CDR2 SNEGSKA (reference sequence). V lost 5 bases and J 9 bases, leaving 20 bases between the germline ends. In nucleotides, the CDR3 is TGCAGTGCTGAGAAGTCCGGGACTCTGGCTGAGCAGTTCTTC. This translates into CSAEKSGTLAEQFF.

This clonotype was counted at least ten times. This sequence joins TRBV12-3 or TRBV12-4 and TRBJ2-2; D is unresolved. V gave up 6 bases and J gave up 5 bases, with 16 bases separating them. CDR3 length equals 15 residues. CDR3 protein: CASSPPPGETGELFF. The CDR3 DNA sequence: TGTGCCAGCAGCCCGCCCCCAGGAGAAACCGGGGAGCTGTTTTTT.

The rearrangement joins TRBV5-1 to TRBJ2-5; 7 positions match TRBD1. Trimming took 4 bases from V and 5 from J; bases not matched to a gene: 11. This CDR3 has 15 residues. Germline V gives CDR1 SGHRS, CDR2 YFSETQ. The CDR3 is CASSPSTQGWETQYF. The CDR3 nucleotides read TGCGCCAGCAGCCCCTCAACACAGGGGTGGGAGACCCAGTACTTC.

This clonotype showed up just a few times. This chain links TRBV6-2 or TRBV6-3 with TRBJ2-7, with D uncertain. CDR1 MNHEY and CDR2 SVGEGT come from the germline V gene. V lost 8 bases and J lost 2, with 16 bases in between. The CDR3 length is 14 residues. The CDR3 loop reads CASCFSTVTYEQYF. The CDR3 region has the DNA TGTGCCAGCTGTTTCTCAACGGTGACCTACGAGCAGTACTTC.

The chain carries TRBV11-2 and TRBJ2-5, with no clear D. The germline V gene has CDR1 SGHAT and CDR2 FQNNGV. Deletions cut 1 base from V and 4 bases from J, with 10 bases between. CDR3 length equals 14 residues. The chain's CDR3 is CASSLGPQAETQYF. In DNA, the CDR3 is TGTGCCAGCAGCTTAGGACCCCAGGCAGAGACCCAGTACTTC. The full variable domain, its missing parts supplied by reference TRBV11-2 and TRBJ2-5, is EAGVAQSPRYKIIEKRQSVAFWCNPISGHATLYWYQQILGQGPKLLIQFQNNGVVDDSQLPKDRFSAERLKGVDSTLKIQPAKLEDSAVYLCASSLGPQAETQYFGPGTRLLVL.

This clonotype showed up many times. The V and J genes are TRBV3-1 and TRBJ2-1, with 7 bases fitting TRBD2. J was trimmed by 5 bases and V by 3 bases; bases with no gene match: 13. The CDR3 sequence is 17 residues long. The germline V gene encodes CDR1 LGHDT and CDR2 YNNKEL (reference sequence). The CDR3 DNA follows: TGTGCCAGCAGCCACGCCGGACTAGGGCGGGTAAACAATGAGCAGTTCTTC. As protein: CASSHAGLGRVNNEQFF.

The sample holds many counts of this clonotype. This rearrangement joins TRBV14 to TRBJ1-6; D is ambiguous. This CDR3 is 16 amino acids long. CDR1 and CDR2 (germline): SGHDN, FVKESK. The V end was cut by 4 bases, the J end by 8 bases, with 18 bases between. CDR3 DNA sequence: TGTGCCAGCAGCCTCCTAGGACTCTACCGTTATTCACCCCTCCACTTT. It specifies CASSLLGLYRYSPLHF.

This clonotype is judged large. The rearrangement links TRBV27 to TRBJ2-1; 8 bases match TRBD2. The junction had 14 bases not matched to a gene; V was cut back by 10 bases and J by 15 bases. Germline loops: CDR1 MNHEY, CDR2 SMNVEV (reference sequence). The CDR3 loop spans 12 amino acids. The CDR3 DNA follows: TGTGCCACCGGGACTAGAGGGGGGGGTCGGTTCTTC. It specifies CATGTRGGGRFF.

Ten or more counts support this clonotype. CDR3 loop: CASIPVPGTGELFF. The CDR3, as DNA: TGTGCCAGCATCCCCGTTCCCGGCACCGGGGAGCTGTTTTTT. This sequence joins TRBV12-3 or TRBV12-4 and TRBJ2-2, with D unresolved. This CDR3 contains 14 residues. The V end lost 7 bases, the J end lost 4 bases, and 13 bases lay between the germline ends.

This clonotype showed up just a few times. CDR3 loop: CASEPQAIPYGYTF. CDR3 bases: TGTGCCAGTGAGCCCCAGGCCATTCCCTATGGCTACACCTTC. The chain joins TRBV28 to TRBJ1-2; D remains ambiguous. This CDR3 is built from 14 residues. Germline V gives CDR1 MDHEN, CDR2 SYDVKM. V lost 9 bases to trimming and J lost 4 bases, with 18 bases between them.